One TCR beta chain is described in this entry. What it binds is unknown. These data are taken from a study of T cell repertoires in cytomegalovirus infection. Study-level information: CMV infection together with matching HLA type was indicated by public TCR beta signatures.

Trimming removed 0 bases from V and 4 bases from J, with 10 bases in between. Germline loops: CDR1 MGHRA, CDR2 YSYEKL. CDR3 length: 15 residues. In TCRdb, the reads were re-called with MiXCR into one record per CDR3 protein. The repertoire consists of a few hundred thousand distinct CDR3 sequences, with over 35% occurring once and the leading ten covering around 46%. This sequence was found in a human donor in good health (CMV status not recorded). Some clones in this sample may be carry-over from other donors' samples. The material sequenced was cultured PBMCs, taken from culture after CMV antigen stimulation. The J gene is TRBJ2-1, the V gene TRBV4-1; D ambiguous. The CDR3 nucleotides are TGCGCCAGCAGCCAAGAGAGGACGGAGTACAATGAGCAGTTCTTC. Its protein is CASSQERTEYNEQFF.